The 21 T cell receptor beta chains presented below share a single source sample, sequenced in a study of blood T cell repertoires in COVID-19. The protocol was immunoSEQ multiplex PCR, while the TCRdb copy is restricted to in-frame clones and leaves out a portion. The data show approximately 200,000 clones, roughly 80% seen once. Sequenced: PBMCs or T cells enriched from blood (not recorded which). The receptors here all came from a woman in her thirties or forties with acute COVID-19.

The V call is TRBV5-1, the J call TRBJ2-1; 10 bases are shared with TRBD2. With V trimmed by 2 bases and J by 5 bases, 4 bases remained unmatched. The CDR3 covers 15 residues. CDR1 is SGHRS, CDR2 YFSETQ, per germline. The DNA for the CDR3 is TGCGCCAGCAGCTTTACTAGCGGGGACCACAATGAGCAGTTCTTC. This gives the protein CASSFTSGDHNEQFF.

A few counts support this clone. The genes are TRBV7-9 and TRBJ2-7, with TRBD2 identical over 10 bases. Germline V gene sequence: CDR1 SEHNR, CDR2 FQNEAQ (reference sequence). The CDR3 runs 13 residues. Trimming removed 4 bases from V and 4 bases from J; junction bases left unmatched: 1. The CDR3 DNA reads TGTGCCAGCAGCTCGACTAGCGGGTACGAGCAGTACTTC. It yields the protein CASSSTSGYEQYF.

The chain combines TRBV5-1 with TRBJ2-3, with TRBD2 matching 13 bases. V shed 0 bases, J shed 5 bases, and the junction held 9 bases outside the gene matches. Germline V gene lookup returns CDR1 SGHRS and CDR2 YFSETQ. CDR3 length equals 18 residues. CDR3 protein: CASSLVALAGGREDTQYF. The DNA for the CDR3 is TGCGCCAGCAGCTTGGTGGCACTAGCGGGGGGGCGTGAAGATACGCAGTATTTT.

This chain uses TRBV19 with TRBJ1-3, with D uncertain. CDR1 is LNHDA, CDR2 SQIVND, per germline (reference sequence). Trimming took off 6 bases at V and 0 bases at J, with 18 bases between the two ends. The CDR3 spans 17 residues. CDR3 region: CASSQGRSGVSGNTIYF. In DNA form, the CDR3 reads TGTGCCAGTAGCCAAGGCAGATCTGGAGTCTCTGGAAACACCATATATTTT. Filled out from reference TRBV19 and TRBJ1-3, the complete variable domain reads DGGITQSPKYLFRKEGQNVTLSCEQNLNHDAMYWYRQDPGQGLRLIYYSQIVNDFQKGDIAEGYSVSREKKESFPLTVTSAQKNPTAFYLCASSQGRSGVSGNTIYFGEGSWLTVV.

This clone has more than one count but fewer than ten. The rearrangement uses TRBV19 and TRBJ2-1; 12 bases fit TRBD2. This CDR3 is 16 amino acids long. V was pared by 2 bases and J by 6 bases, with 5 bases of the junction left unmatched. Looked up from germline, CDR1 is LNHDA and CDR2 is SQIVND (reference sequence). CDR3 sequence (DNA): TGTGCCAGTAGTATACCCCTAGCGGGAGGGTTCAATGAGCAGTTCTTC. It specifies CASSIPLAGGFNEQFF.

This sequence joins TRBV5-4 and TRBJ2-3; possible D gene TRBD1, 6 bases. This CDR3 contains 16 residues. From germline, CDR1 is SGHNT and CDR2 YYREEE (reference sequence). V lost 0 bases and J 2 bases, leaving 13 bases between the germline ends. The CDR3 coding sequence is TGTGCCAGCAGCTTGGGGGAAGGGGGACCCACAGATACGCAGTATTTT. This codes for CASSLGEGGPTDTQYF. The entire variable domain, with the rest obtained from reference TRBV5-4 and TRBJ2-3, is as follows: ETGVTQSPTHLIKTRGQQVTLRCSSQSGHNTVSWYQQALGQGPQFIFQYYREEENGRGNFPPRFSGLQFPNYSSELNVNALELDDSALYLCASSLGEGGPTDTQYFGPGTRLTVL.

V usage is TRBV24-1 and J usage is TRBJ2-1, with 11 bases fitting TRBD2. Losses at the gene ends were 3 bases for V and 7 bases for J; bases not matched to a gene: 7. CDR3 size: 16 residues. Germline V lookup: CDR1 KGHDR, CDR2 SFDVKD. The CDR3 sequence is CATSDPGLAESNEQFF. CDR3 coding DNA: TGTGCCACCAGTGATCCGGGACTAGCGGAATCAAATGAGCAGTTCTTC.

The chain is built from TRBV9 and TRBJ1-3, with D tentatively TRBD1 (5 bases). The CDR3 runs to 16 residues. Trimming left V 0 bases short and J 3 bases short, with 13 bases between. Germline loops: CDR1 SGDLS, CDR2 YYNGEE. The CDR3 loop reads CASSVGRVQGGNTIYF. In nucleotides, the CDR3 is TGTGCCAGCAGCGTAGGAAGGGTCCAGGGTGGAAACACCATATATTTT.

V is TRBV2 and J is TRBJ1-2; 9 bases are shared with TRBD1. V was pared by 8 bases and J by 7 bases, with 8 bases of the junction left unmatched. CDR3 size: 13 residues. Germline-derived CDR1 and CDR2 are SNHLY and FYNNEI. CDR3 residues: CASRGTGWGGYTF. In nucleotides, the CDR3 is TGTGCCAGCCGGGGGACAGGGTGGGGTGGCTACACCTTC.

DNA for the CDR3: TGTGCCAGCAGTTCCGGGACAGGGACCACTAACTATGGCTACACCTTC. Translating it yields CASSSGTGTTNYGYTF. The chain couples TRBV6-5 to TRBJ1-2; 9 bases agree with TRBD1. Germline V gene lookup returns CDR1 MNHEY and CDR2 SVGAGI. Trimming removed 4 bases from V and 0 bases from J; junction bases left unmatched: 6. The CDR3 extends over 16 amino acids.

This clone was seen just once. The V and J genes are TRBV10-2 and TRBJ2-6; TRBD1 matches 7 bases. CDR1 is WSHSY and CDR2 is SAAADI in the germline V gene. Trimming took 6 bases from V and 1 from J; bases not matched to a gene: 3. The CDR3 sequence is 15 residues long. CDR3 coding DNA: TGCGCCAGCAGCCCGACAGGGTCTGGGGCCAACGTCCTGACTTTC. Translated, it gives CASSPTGSGANVLTF.

This chain joins TRBV2 and TRBJ1-4, with TRBD1 as a possible D gene (6 bases). V lost 2 bases and J 8 bases, leaving 15 bases between the germline ends. The CDR3 length is 15 residues. Germline V gene data show CDR1 as SNHLY and CDR2 as FYNNEI. The CDR3 DNA is TGTGCCAGCAGTGAAAAGGGGACACCTCGAGAAAAACTGTTTTTT. This encodes CASSEKGTPREKLFF.

The J gene is TRBJ1-1, the V gene TRBV9, with D maybe TRBD1 (6 bases). The V gene's germline CDR1 is SGDLS and CDR2 YYNGEE. V was shortened by 0 bases and J by 4 bases, with 10 bases between the two germline ends. The CDR3 is made up of 14 amino acids. CDR3 region: CASSVVYRATEAFF. CDR3 DNA sequence: TGTGCCAGCAGCGTAGTATACAGGGCCACTGAAGCTTTCTTT.

The genes are TRBV18 and TRBJ2-7; D gene uncertain. Germline assignment: CDR1 KGHSH and CDR2 LQKENI. V lost 6 bases to trimming and J lost 6 bases, with 15 bases between them. There are 13 residues in the CDR3. The CDR3, as DNA: TGTGCCAGCTCCCCAATTGTACGCGTCGAGCAGTACTTC. Translation gives CASSPIVRVEQYF.

This clone was counted a single time. V and J are TRBV11-3 and TRBJ2-2; D perhaps matches TRBD1 (5 bases). Germline CDR1 and CDR2: SGHNT and YENEEA. V dropped 5 bases and J dropped 1 base, with 11 bases sitting between them. This CDR3 comprises 15 residues. CDR3 amino acids: CASSPGLGNTGELFF. The CDR3 DNA reads TGTGCCAGCAGCCCAGGGTTAGGGAACACCGGGGAGCTGTTTTTT.

This chain uses TRBV29-1 with TRBJ1-3; a possible D gene is TRBD1 (5 bases). The CDR3 extends over 14 amino acids. The germline V gene has CDR1 SQVTM and CDR2 ANQGSEA. V gave up 7 bases and J gave up 4 bases, with 17 bases separating them. CDR3 residues: CSARPDIGGNTIYF. The CDR3, as DNA: TGCAGCGCCCGACCGGACATTGGGGGAAACACCATATATTTT.

This clone was recorded at least ten times. At the DNA level, this CDR3 is encoded by other sequences in the same sample as well. The chain carries TRBV18 and TRBJ1-1; D is perhaps TRBD1 (5 bases). There are 13 residues in the CDR3. Germline V gene lookup returns CDR1 KGHSH and CDR2 LQKENI. V lost 3 bases to trimming and J lost 3 bases, with 8 bases between them. Here the CDR3 reads CASSPTGDTEAFF. The CDR3 DNA sequence: TGTGCCAGCTCACCTACAGGCGACACTGAAGCTTTCTTT.

Many counts were recorded for this clone. The chain is built from TRBV4-1 and TRBJ1-2; possibly TRBD1 for D (6 bases). The V gene's germline CDR1 is MGHRA and CDR2 YSYEKL. There are 13 residues in the CDR3. V lost 6 bases to trimming and J lost 8 bases, with 16 bases between them. Here the CDR3 DNA reads TGCGCCAGCAGGGGGGCTATTGTTGGCGGCTACACCTTC. This gives the protein CASRGAIVGGYTF.

This clone was observed once. This chain uses TRBV28 with TRBJ1-1; unclear D gene. The CDR3 sequence is 16 residues long. Trimming pared 6 bases from V and 2 bases from J, leaving 19 bases between. The germline gives CDR1 MDHEN, CDR2 SYDVKM. CDR3 in amino acids: CASSLVGIGPNTEAFF. Written as DNA, the CDR3 is TGTGCCAGCAGCCTCGTCGGGATCGGGCCCAACACTGAAGCTTTCTTT.

Written as DNA, the CDR3 is TGTGCCAGCAGCGTAGCTGGCAGGGGGGCAGATACGCAGTATTTT. This translates into CASSVAGRGADTQYF. The V gene is TRBV9, the J gene TRBJ2-3, with D tentatively TRBD1 (7 bases). The length of the CDR3 is 15 residues. Trimming took off 0 bases at V and 4 bases at J, with 12 bases between the two ends. Germline values: CDR1 SGDLS, CDR2 YYNGEE.

The rearrangement uses TRBV2 and TRBJ2-1; D is ambiguous. The germline V and J ends were trimmed by 0 bases and 6 bases, with 15 bases remaining between them. Germline V gives CDR1 SNHLY, CDR2 FYNNEI. The CDR3 consists of 16 residues. CDR3 amino acids: CASSEAGAVTSNEQFF. The CDR3 coding sequence is TGTGCCAGCAGTGAAGCTGGCGCGGTAACCTCCAATGAGCAGTTCTTC.